These T cell receptor beta chains were read from a single sample in a study of cytomegalovirus exposure and HLA in healthy donors. Some clones are missing from TCRdb's copy, which holds only in-frame ones; the method was immunoSEQ multiplex PCR. This table has about 140,000 clones, approximately 83% appearing once. The sequencing sample was made of PBMCs. These receptors all come from a male donor in good health and CMV-seronegative. CDR3s include the opening cysteine and the closing phenylalanine or tryptophan.

J,V,CDR3
TRBJ2-2,TRBV7-2,CASSSGLVGTGELFF
TRBJ2-3,TRBV25-1,CARTPGTGVAVADTQYF
TRBJ1-4,TRBV15,CATSRDLGAVGDEKLFF
TRBJ2-5,TRBV5-6,CASSVQGIETQYF
TRBJ1-3,TRBV28,CASRRNRGGRNTIYF
TRBJ2-7,TRBV28,CASSTAGTYEQYF
TRBJ1-2,TRBV2,CAIAGSWSHGYTF
TRBJ1-2,TRBV6-1,CASSPSPDRYTF
TRBJ2-3,TRBV9,CASSVFSSPPDTQYF
TRBJ2-7,TRBV6-5,CASSYTRQGASYEQYF
TRBJ2-7,TRBV15,CATSRVGEGPFYEQYF
TRBJ2-1,TRBV5-4,CASRSGTYNEQFF
TRBJ1-5,TRBV2,CASGGTGGLQPQHF
TRBJ1-2,TRBV27,CASSLGTGVGNGYTF
TRBJ1-2,TRBV4-2,CASSQDLTAIHTF
TRBJ1-2,TRBV28,CASSSSRKGYTF
TRBJ2-7,TRBV11-2,CASSLDFPGGEQYF
TRBJ2-7,TRBV6-5,CASSYAPGQGYVQYF
TRBJ2-1,TRBV6-5,CASTRGTSGYEQFF
TRBJ1-1,TRBV9,CASSSTLNTEAFF
TRBJ2-5,TRBV28,CATYLEETQYF
TRBJ2-7,TRBV11-2,CASRSLAAREQYF